Presented here are 5 T cell receptor beta chains from one specimen sequenced in a study of cytomegalovirus exposure and HLA in healthy donors. The PCR made use of 60 Vbeta and 13 Jbeta primers. This table comes from immunoSEQ multiplex PCR, and its TCRdb copy is limited to in-frame clones, with some not included. The table has 270,000 or so clones, approximately 91% seen once. The sample taken for sequencing was PBMCs. These TCRs come from a girl aged 2-10 years in good health and CMV-seronegative.

This clone was counted once. The gene calls are TRBV5-1 and TRBJ1-3; 11 nucleotides align to TRBD1. Germline assignment: CDR1 SGHRS and CDR2 YFSETQ. V shed 4 bases, J shed 0 bases, and the junction held 3 bases outside the gene matches. The CDR3 loop spans 16 amino acids. The DNA of the CDR3 is TGCGCCAGCAGCGTGGGGACAGGGGGCTCTGGAAACACCATATATTTT. Translation gives CASSVGTGGSGNTIYF.

CDR3 protein: CASSLSGPSTDTQYF. As DNA, the CDR3 is TGTGCCAGCAGCTTAAGCGGGCCGTCAACAGATACGCAGTATTTT. V and J are TRBV9 and TRBJ2-3; tentative D call: TRBD2 (6 bases). Germline V lookup: CDR1 SGDLS, CDR2 YYNGEE. With 4 bases removed from V and 3 bases from J, the gap between germline ends came to 15 bases. The CDR3 contains 15 residues.

The chain carries TRBV7-8 and TRBJ1-5; D is undetermined. The CDR3 contains 17 residues. V lost 1 base and J lost 0, with 13 bases in between. Germline-derived CDR1 and CDR2 are SGHVS and FQNEAQ. CDR3 region: CASSLGRLDDSNQPQHF. CDR3 sequence (DNA): TGTGCCAGCAGCTTAGGGAGGCTAGATGATAGCAATCAGCCCCAGCATTTT.

The rearrangement uses TRBV6-6 and TRBJ2-7, with TRBD1 matching 9 bases. With V trimmed by 7 bases and J by 5 bases, 12 bases remained unmatched. Germline CDR1 MNHNY, CDR2 SVGAGI (reference sequence). The CDR3 is 15 residues long. CDR3: CASTRVTGGWDEQYF. The CDR3 DNA sequence: TGTGCCAGCACCCGTGTGACAGGGGGTTGGGACGAGCAGTACTTC.

Only a few counts were recorded for this clone. The V call is TRBV18, the J call TRBJ1-1, with unresolved D. The length of the CDR3 is 16 residues. V was trimmed by 3 bases and J by 1 base, leaving 15 bases between them. The germline V gene has CDR1 KGHSH and CDR2 LQKENI. The CDR3 region is CASSPPWVTGNTEAFF. The CDR3 DNA reads as TGTGCCAGCTCACCCCCCTGGGTTACGGGGAACACTGAAGCTTTCTTT.